A selection of T cell receptor beta chains follows, all from one sample in a study of blood T cell repertoires in COVID-19. Some clones are missing from TCRdb's copy, which holds only in-frame ones; the method was immunoSEQ multiplex PCR. The sample has about 670,000 clones; 80% to 90% are singletons. Material for sequencing was peripheral blood. The receptors here all came from a woman between 18 and 29 years old with acute or convalescent COVID-19. The CDR3 runs from the conserved cysteine through the conserved F or W. The D gene is left open where the match is weak.

v_gene	d_gene	j_gene	CDR3nt	CDR3aa
TRBV10-3	.	TRBJ1-1	TGTGCCATCAGTGAGTCGTGGGGGGGAAACACTGAAGCTTTCTTT	CAISESWGGNTEAFF
TRBV6-1	.	TRBJ1-1	TGTGCCAGCAGTGAACCAGGAATGAACACTGAAGCTTTCTTT	CASSEPGMNTEAFF
TRBV29-1	.	TRBJ1-2	TGCAGCGTTGAAGGCGGGCAGACCCCTAACTATGGCTACACCTTC	CSVEGGQTPNYGYTF
TRBV4-2	.	TRBJ2-3	TGTGCCAGCAGCCTAGGAGATCCTAGCACAGATACGCAGTATTTT	CASSLGDPSTDTQYF
TRBV24-1	TRBD1	TRBJ2-2	TGTGCCACCAGAGGACAGGGAGAGACCGGGGAGCTGTTTTTT	CATRGQGETGELFF
TRBV4-1	.	TRBJ1-6	TGCGCCAGCAGCCACCCGGTGGGCTCACCCCTCCACTTT	CASSHPVGSPLHF
TRBV6-5	.	TRBJ1-2	TGTGCCAGCAGCCTAACAGGCGACTATGGCTACACCTTC	CASSLTGDYGYTF
TRBV7-2	.	TRBJ2-4	TGTGCCAGCAGCTTCGCGGGTCCGGCGGACATTCAGTACTTC	CASSFAGPADIQYF
TRBV14	.	TRBJ2-7	TGTGCCAGCAGCCAGAATAGCGAGCAGTACTTC	CASSQNSEQYF
TRBV30	.	TRBJ2-7	TGTGCCTGGAGTGTACACAGGGTGGGCTACGAGCAGTACTTC	CAWSVHRVGYEQYF
TRBV30	.	TRBJ1-2	TGTGCCTGGATTAGAGGTTTCTATGGCTACACCTTC	CAWIRGFYGYTF
TRBV6-2/TRBV6-3	.	TRBJ1-5	TGTGCCAGCAGTTACCCCCTCCGGACGGGGGATCAGCCCCAGCATTTT	CASSYPLRTGDQPQHF
TRBV28	TRBD1	TRBJ1-2	TGTGCCAGCAGTACAGACAGGGGAAACTATGGCTACACCTTC	CASSTDRGNYGYTF
TRBV13	TRBD2	TRBJ2-3	TGTGCCAGCAGTCTACGTAGCGGGGGGGACTTGGGAGATACGCAGTATTTT	CASSLRSGGDLGDTQYF
TRBV13	.	TRBJ1-2	TGTGCCACACGCCAGGGGATCAAGCCTAACTATGGCTACACCTTC	CATRQGIKPNYGYTF
TRBV6-2/TRBV6-3	.	TRBJ2-7	TGTGCCAGCAGTGGTGCCTTAGCCGAGCAGTACTTC	CASSGALAEQYF